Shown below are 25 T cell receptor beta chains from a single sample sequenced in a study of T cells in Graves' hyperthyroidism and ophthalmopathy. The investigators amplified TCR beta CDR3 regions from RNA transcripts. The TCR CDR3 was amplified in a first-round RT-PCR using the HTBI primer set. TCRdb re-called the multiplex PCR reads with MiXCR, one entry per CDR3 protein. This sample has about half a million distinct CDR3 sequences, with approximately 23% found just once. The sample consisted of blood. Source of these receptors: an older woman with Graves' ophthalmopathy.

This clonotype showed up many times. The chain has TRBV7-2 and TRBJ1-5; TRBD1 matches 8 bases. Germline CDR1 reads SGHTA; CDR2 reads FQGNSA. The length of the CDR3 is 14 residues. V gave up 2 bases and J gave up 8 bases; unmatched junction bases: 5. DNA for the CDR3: TGTGCCAGCAGCTTATCAGGGGGCGGCAAGCCCCAGCATTTT. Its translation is CASSLSGGGKPQHF.

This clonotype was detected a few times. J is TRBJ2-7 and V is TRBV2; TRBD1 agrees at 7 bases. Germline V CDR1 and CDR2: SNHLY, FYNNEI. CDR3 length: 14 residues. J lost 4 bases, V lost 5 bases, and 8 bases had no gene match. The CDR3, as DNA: TGTGCCAGCAGTTATGGGTTACAGGGGTACGAGCAGTACTTC. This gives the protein CASSYGLQGYEQYF.

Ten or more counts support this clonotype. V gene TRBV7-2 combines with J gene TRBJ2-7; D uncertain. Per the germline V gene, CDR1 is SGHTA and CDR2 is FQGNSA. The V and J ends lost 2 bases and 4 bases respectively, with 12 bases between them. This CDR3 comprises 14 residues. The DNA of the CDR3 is TGTGCCAGCAGCTTACTGTCGGCTCCTTACGAGCAGTACTTC. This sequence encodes CASSLLSAPYEQYF.

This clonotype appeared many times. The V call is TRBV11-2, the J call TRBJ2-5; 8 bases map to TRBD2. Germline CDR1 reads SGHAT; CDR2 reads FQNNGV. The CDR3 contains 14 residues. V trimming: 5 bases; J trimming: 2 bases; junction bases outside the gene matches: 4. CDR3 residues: CASSDSGVQETQYF. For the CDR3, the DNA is TGTGCCAGCAGCGATAGCGGGGTACAAGAGACCCAGTACTTC.

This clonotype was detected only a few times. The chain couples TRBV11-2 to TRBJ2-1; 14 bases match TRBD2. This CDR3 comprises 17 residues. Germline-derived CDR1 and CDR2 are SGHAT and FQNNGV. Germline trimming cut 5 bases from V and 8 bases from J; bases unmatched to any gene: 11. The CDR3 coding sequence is TGTGCCAGCAGCCCAGCCCCCGGGACTAGCGGGAGCCATGAGCAGTTCTTC. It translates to CASSPAPGTSGSHEQFF.

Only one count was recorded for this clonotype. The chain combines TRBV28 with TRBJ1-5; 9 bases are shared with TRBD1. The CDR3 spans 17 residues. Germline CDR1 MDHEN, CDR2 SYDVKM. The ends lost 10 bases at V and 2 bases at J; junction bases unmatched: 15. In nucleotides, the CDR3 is TGTGCCACCACATCCGGGGACAGGGTGGCTGGCAATCAGCCCCAGCATTTT. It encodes CATTSGDRVAGNQPQHF. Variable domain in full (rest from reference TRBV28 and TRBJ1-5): DVKVTQSSRYLVKRTGEKVFLECVQDMDHENMFWYRQDPGLGLRLIYFSYDVKMKEKGDIPEGYSVSREKKERFSLILESASTNQTSMYLCATTSGDRVAGNQPQHFGDGTRLSIL.

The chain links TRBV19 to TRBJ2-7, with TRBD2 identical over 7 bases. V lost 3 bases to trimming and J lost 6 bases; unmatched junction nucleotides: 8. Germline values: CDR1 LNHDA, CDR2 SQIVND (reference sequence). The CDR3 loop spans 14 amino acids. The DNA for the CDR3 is TGTGCCAGTAGTATGGGTGGACTAGAGGCCGAGCAGTACTTC. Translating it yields CASSMGGLEAEQYF. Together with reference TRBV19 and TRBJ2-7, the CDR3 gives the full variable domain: DGGITQSPKYLFRKEGQNVTLSCEQNLNHDAMYWYRQDPGQGLRLIYYSQIVNDFQKGDIAEGYSVSREKKESFPLTVTSAQKNPTAFYLCASSMGGLEAEQYFGPGTRLTVT.

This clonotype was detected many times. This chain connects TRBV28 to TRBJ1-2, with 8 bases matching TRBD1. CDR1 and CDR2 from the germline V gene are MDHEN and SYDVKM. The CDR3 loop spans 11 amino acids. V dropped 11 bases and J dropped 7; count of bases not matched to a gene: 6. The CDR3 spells CAARTGIGYTF. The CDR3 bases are TGTGCCGCCCGGACAGGGATTGGCTACACCTTC.

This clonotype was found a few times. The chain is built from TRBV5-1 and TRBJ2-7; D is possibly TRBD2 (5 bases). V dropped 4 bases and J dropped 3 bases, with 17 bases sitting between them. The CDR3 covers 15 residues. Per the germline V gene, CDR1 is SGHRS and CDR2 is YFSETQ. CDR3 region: CASSPDGSRGYEQYF. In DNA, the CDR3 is TGCGCCAGCAGCCCTGACGGGTCCCGGGGCTACGAGCAGTACTTC.

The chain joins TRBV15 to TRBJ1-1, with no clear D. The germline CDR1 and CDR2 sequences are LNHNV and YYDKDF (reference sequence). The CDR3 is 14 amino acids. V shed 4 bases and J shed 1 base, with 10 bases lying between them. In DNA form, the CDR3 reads TGTGCCACCAGCAACATACCACGGAACACTGAAGCTTTCTTT. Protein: CATSNIPRNTEAFF.

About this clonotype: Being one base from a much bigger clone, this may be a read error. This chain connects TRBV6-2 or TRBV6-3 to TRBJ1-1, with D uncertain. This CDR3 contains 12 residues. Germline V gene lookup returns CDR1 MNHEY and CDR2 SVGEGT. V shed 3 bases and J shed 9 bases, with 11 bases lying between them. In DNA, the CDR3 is TGTGCCAGCAGTTATCAGCCAGCCAAAGCTTTCTTT. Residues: CASSYQPAKAFF.

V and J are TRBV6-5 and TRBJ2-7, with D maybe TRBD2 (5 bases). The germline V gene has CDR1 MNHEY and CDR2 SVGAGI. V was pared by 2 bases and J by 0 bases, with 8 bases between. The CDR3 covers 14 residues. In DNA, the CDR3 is TGTGCCAGCAGTTACGGACTGGTCTCCTACGAGCAGTACTTC. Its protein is CASSYGLVSYEQYF.

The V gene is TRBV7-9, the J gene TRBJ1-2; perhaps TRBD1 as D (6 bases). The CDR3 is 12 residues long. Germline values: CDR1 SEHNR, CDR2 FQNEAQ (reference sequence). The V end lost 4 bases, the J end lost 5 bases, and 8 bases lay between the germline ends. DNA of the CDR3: TGTGCCAGCAGCTGGACAGATTATGGCTACACCTTC. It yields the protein CASSWTDYGYTF.

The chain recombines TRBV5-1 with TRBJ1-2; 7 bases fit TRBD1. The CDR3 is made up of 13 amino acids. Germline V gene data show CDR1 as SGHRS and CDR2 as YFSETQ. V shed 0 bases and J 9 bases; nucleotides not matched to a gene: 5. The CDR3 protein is CASSLDRGYSYTF. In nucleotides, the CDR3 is TGCGCCAGCAGCTTGGACAGGGGTTATAGCTACACCTTC. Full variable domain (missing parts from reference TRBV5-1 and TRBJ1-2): KAGVTQTPRYLIKTRGQQVTLSCSPISGHRSVSWYQQTPGQGLQFLFEYFSETQRNKGNFPGRFSGRQFSNSRSEMNVSTLELGDSALYLCASSLDRGYSYTFGSGTRLTVV.

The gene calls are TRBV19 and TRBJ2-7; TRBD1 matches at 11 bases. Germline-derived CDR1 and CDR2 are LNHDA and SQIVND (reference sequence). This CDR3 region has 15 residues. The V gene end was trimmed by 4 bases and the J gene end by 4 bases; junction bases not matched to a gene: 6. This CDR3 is CASSRTGTGGYEQYF. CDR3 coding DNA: TGTGCCAGTAGTAGGACCGGGACAGGGGGTTACGAGCAGTACTTC. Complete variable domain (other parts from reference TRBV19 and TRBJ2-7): DGGITQSPKYLFRKEGQNVTLSCEQNLNHDAMYWYRQDPGQGLRLIYYSQIVNDFQKGDIAEGYSVSREKKESFPLTVTSAQKNPTAFYLCASSRTGTGGYEQYFGPGTRLTVT.

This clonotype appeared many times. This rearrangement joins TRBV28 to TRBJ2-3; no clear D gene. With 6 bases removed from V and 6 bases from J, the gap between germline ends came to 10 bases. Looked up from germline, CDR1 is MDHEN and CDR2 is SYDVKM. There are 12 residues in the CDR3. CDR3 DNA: TGTGCCAGCAGCTCCTCACGGGATACGCAGTATTTT. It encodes CASSSSRDTQYF.

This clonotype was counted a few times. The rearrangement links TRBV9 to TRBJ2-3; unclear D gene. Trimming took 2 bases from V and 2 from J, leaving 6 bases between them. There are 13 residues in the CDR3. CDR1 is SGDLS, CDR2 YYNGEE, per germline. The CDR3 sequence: CASSVEPTDTQYF. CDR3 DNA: TGTGCCAGCAGCGTGGAACCCACAGATACGCAGTATTTT.

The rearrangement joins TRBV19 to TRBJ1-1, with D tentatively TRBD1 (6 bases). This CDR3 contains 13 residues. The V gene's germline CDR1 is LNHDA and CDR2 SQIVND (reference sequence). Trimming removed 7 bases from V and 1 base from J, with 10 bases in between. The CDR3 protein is CASTQDRNTEAFF. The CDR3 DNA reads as TGTGCCAGTACCCAGGACAGGAACACTGAAGCTTTCTTT.

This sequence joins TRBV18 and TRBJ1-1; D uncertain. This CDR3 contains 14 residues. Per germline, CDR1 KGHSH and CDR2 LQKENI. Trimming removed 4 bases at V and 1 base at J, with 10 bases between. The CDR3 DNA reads TGTGCCAGCTCACAGTGGGCCCAGAACACTGAAGCTTTCTTT. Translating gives CASSQWAQNTEAFF.

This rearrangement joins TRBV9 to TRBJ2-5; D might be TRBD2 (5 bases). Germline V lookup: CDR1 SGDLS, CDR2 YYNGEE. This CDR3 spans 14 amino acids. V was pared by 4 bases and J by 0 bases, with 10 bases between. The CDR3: CASSFTGYQETQYF. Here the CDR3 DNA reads TGTGCCAGCAGCTTCACGGGGTACCAAGAGACCCAGTACTTC.

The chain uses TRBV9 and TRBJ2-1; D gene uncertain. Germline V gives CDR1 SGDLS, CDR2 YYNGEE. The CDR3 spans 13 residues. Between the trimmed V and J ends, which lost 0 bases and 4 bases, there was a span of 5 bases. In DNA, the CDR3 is TGTGCCAGCAGCGTAGGGGTTTACAATGAGCAGTTCTTC. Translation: CASSVGVYNEQFF.

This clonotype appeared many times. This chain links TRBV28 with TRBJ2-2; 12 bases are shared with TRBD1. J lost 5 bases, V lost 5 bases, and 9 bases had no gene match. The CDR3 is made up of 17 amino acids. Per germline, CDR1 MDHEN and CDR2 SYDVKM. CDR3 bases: TGTGCCAGCAGTATCGGGACAGGGGGCGCGGGTACCGGGGAGCTGTTTTTT. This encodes CASSIGTGGAGTGELFF.

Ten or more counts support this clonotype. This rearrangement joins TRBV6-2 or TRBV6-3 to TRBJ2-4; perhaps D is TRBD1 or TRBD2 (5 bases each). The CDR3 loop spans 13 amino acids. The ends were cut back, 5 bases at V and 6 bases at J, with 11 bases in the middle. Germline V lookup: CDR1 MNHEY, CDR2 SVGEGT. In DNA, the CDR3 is TGTGCCAGCAGTCAGGGACGAGGAAACATTCAGTACTTC. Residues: CASSQGRGNIQYF.

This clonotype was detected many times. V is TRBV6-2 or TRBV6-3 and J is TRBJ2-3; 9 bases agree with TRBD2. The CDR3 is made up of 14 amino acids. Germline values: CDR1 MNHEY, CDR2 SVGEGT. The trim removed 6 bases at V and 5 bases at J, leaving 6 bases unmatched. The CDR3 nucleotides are TGTGCCAGCAGATTAGCGGGGGCGGGAGATACGCAGTATTTT. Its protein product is CASRLAGAGDTQYF.

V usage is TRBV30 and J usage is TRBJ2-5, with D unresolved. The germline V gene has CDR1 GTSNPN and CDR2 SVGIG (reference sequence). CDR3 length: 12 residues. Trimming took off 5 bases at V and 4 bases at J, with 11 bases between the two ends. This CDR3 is CAWGQQRETQYF. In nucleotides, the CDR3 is TGTGCCTGGGGCCAACAAAGAGAGACCCAGTACTTC. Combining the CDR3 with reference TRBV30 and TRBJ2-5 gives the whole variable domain SQTIHQWPATLVQPVGSPLSLECTVEGTSNPNLYWYRQAAGRGLQLLFYSVGIGQISSEVPQNLSASRPQDRQFILSSKKLLLSDSGFYLCAWGQQRETQYFGPGTRLLVL.